This T cell receptor beta chain was profiled in a study of blood T cell repertoires in COVID-19. The data were produced by immunoSEQ multiplex PCR, yet TCRdb's version contains in-frame clones alone and is incomplete. Among nearly 55,000 clones listed, 70% to 90% were seen once. Germline V lookup: CDR1 SGHVS, CDR2 FQNEAQ. J lost 9 bases, V lost 6 bases, and 14 bases had no gene match. There are 15 residues in the CDR3. The source is a man between 65 and 80 years old with active COVID-19. The rearrangement links TRBV7-8 to TRBJ2-1, with 7 positions matching TRBD2. Sequenced material: peripheral blood. The DNA of the CDR3 is TGTGCCAGCAGTCTAGCGGTGGACTTTTTCGGTGAGCAGTTCTTC. It is translated as CASSLAVDFFGEQFF.